Listed here are 16 T cell receptor beta chains from one sample, sequenced in a study of shared clonotypes between healthy human individuals (dated by TCRdb to between 2020 and 2021). Library method: the immunoSEQ multiplex PCR assay. TCRdb took this table from immuneACCESS and kept in-frame rearrangements with V and J called. Such tables lack part of the clones; where checked against another copy, unresolved V genes explain under half of the gap, and the rest is unexplained. This sample has hundreds of thousands of clones in its table, and around 86% of those were observed once. In total, the top ten clones hold around 15% of the sample. Input material: memory CD8+ T cells sorted from blood. What the cell subset or site label conveys for this sample: CD45RO+ cells pooled with CCR7-negative TemRA cells. The receptor set was obtained from a man younger than 35 in good health.

The V call is TRBV6-5, the J call TRBJ2-7; the match to TRBD1 covers 7 bases. Germline V CDR1 and CDR2: MNHEY, SVGAGI. The CDR3 runs 15 residues. Losses at the gene ends were 2 bases for V and 2 bases for J; bases not matched to a gene: 6. The CDR3 reads CASSYEQGSPYEQYF. DNA of the CDR3: TGTGCCAGCAGTTACGAACAGGGGTCCCCCTACGAGCAGTACTTC.

This clone was recorded once. The chain employs TRBV6-5 and TRBJ2-7, with 8 bases fitting TRBD2. The CDR3 has 15 residues. J lost 4 bases, V lost 0 bases, and 5 bases had no gene match. Germline loops: CDR1 MNHEY, CDR2 SVGAGI. CDR3 region: CASSYSASGLYEQYF. The CDR3 DNA follows: TGTGCCAGCAGTTACTCCGCTAGCGGGTTATACGAGCAGTACTTC.

This clone came up once. The same CDR3 is also encoded by other DNA sequences in this sample. The V gene is TRBV7-9, the J gene TRBJ1-2, with D possibly being TRBD1 (5 bases). The length of the CDR3 is 13 residues. Trimming removed 3 bases at V and 5 bases at J, with 10 bases between. Germline CDR1 is SEHNR and CDR2 is FQNEAQ (reference sequence). The CDR3 DNA sequence: TGTGCCAGCAGCTTTGGGGGGAATTATGGCTACACCTTC. The encoded protein is CASSFGGNYGYTF.

The CDR3: CASSLDSNYGYTF. The CDR3 DNA is TGTGCCAGCAGTCTCGACAGTAACTATGGCTACACCTTC. J is TRBJ1-2 and V is TRBV14; tentatively, D is TRBD1 (5 bases). Trimming removed 6 bases at V and 1 base at J, with 9 bases between. The CDR3 has 13 residues. Germline CDR1 and CDR2: SGHDN and FVKESK. The variable domain in full, completed from reference TRBV14 and TRBJ1-2, reads EAGVTQFPSHSVIEKGQTVTLRCDPISGHDNLYWYRRVMGKEIKFLLHFVKESKQDESGMPNNRFLAERTGGTYSTLKVQPAELEDSGVYFCASSLDSNYGYTFGSGTRLTVV.

The genes are TRBV7-9 and TRBJ1-1; TRBD1 agrees at 9 bases. The CDR3 runs 13 residues. The V segment lost 2 bases and the J segment 8 bases; nucleotides outside the gene matches: 3. Looked up from germline, CDR1 is SEHNR and CDR2 is FQNEAQ (reference sequence). The CDR3 sequence: CASSLTGGIEAFF. As DNA, the CDR3 is TGTGCCAGCAGCTTAACAGGGGGCATCGAAGCTTTCTTT.

This clone was seen a single time. This chain joins TRBV29-1 and TRBJ2-7; tentatively, D is TRBD1 (6 bases). The V end lost 5 bases, the J end lost 1 base, and 9 bases lay between the germline ends. The CDR3 loop spans 12 amino acids. Germline V gives CDR1 SQVTM, CDR2 ANQGSEA. Written as DNA, the CDR3 is TGCAGCGTTCATACAGGGTCCTACGAGCAGTACTTC. It codes for CSVHTGSYEQYF.

The V call is TRBV5-6, the J call TRBJ1-4, with a weak D call TRBD1 (6 bases). The CDR3 sequence is 14 residues long. V was cut by 5 bases and J by 7 bases, with 15 bases left in between. Looked up from germline, CDR1 is SGHDT and CDR2 is YYEEEE. The CDR3 loop reads CASRVTGRGEKLFF. The CDR3 DNA sequence: TGTGCCAGCAGAGTTACAGGGAGGGGTGAAAAACTGTTTTTT.

The chain links TRBV15 to TRBJ2-7; D remains ambiguous. The V gene lost 3 bases and the J gene lost 3 bases, with 12 bases spanning the gap. Germline V lookup: CDR1 LNHNV, CDR2 YYDKDF (reference sequence). There are 14 residues in the CDR3. The CDR3: CATSSLPRGYEQYF. In DNA, the CDR3 is TGTGCCACCAGCAGCCTACCCCGCGGCTACGAGCAGTACTTC.

This clone is a singleton in its sample. J is TRBJ1-2 and V is TRBV5-1, with 8 bases fitting TRBD1. This CDR3 comprises 15 residues. The V segment lost 7 bases and the J segment 3 bases; nucleotides outside the gene matches: 11. Per germline, CDR1 SGHRS and CDR2 YFSETQ. CDR3 nucleotide sequence: TGCGCCAGCCGGCGGGTTGGACAGGGTGACTATGGCTACACCTTC. This codes for CASRRVGQGDYGYTF.

The table lists this clone with many counts. The chain uses TRBV4-1 and TRBJ2-1, with D possibly called TRBD1 or TRBD2 (6 bases each). V was pared by 5 bases and J by 9 bases, with 11 bases between. The germline V gene encodes CDR1 MGHRA and CDR2 YSYEKL. The CDR3 length is 12 residues. The CDR3 DNA reads as TGCGCCAGCAGCATTAAGGGGGGTGAGCAGTTCTTC. This gives the protein CASSIKGGEQFF.

The J gene is TRBJ2-7, the V gene TRBV7-9, with D possibly TRBD1 on 6 matching bases. Trimming left V 2 bases short and J 7 bases short, with 21 bases between. Germline loops: CDR1 SEHNR, CDR2 FQNEAQ (reference sequence). The CDR3 runs to 16 residues. CDR3 DNA sequence: TGTGCCAGCAGCTTAACCTTGCCTTTAGAGGGGGTTGAGCAGTACTTC. Translating it yields CASSLTLPLEGVEQYF.

V usage is TRBV4-1 and J usage is TRBJ2-2; 11 bases fit TRBD2. Per germline, CDR1 MGHRA and CDR2 YSYEKL. J was trimmed by 1 base and V by 6 bases; bases with no gene match: 19. The CDR3 loop spans 21 amino acids. The CDR3 DNA sequence: TGCGCCAGCAGTGACGAGTTTCAGACTAGCGGGGTATATTTGAACACCGGGGAGCTGTTTTTT. Translation: CASSDEFQTSGVYLNTGELFF.

CDR3 amino acids: CASSWGLMNTEAFF. The DNA of the CDR3 is TGTGCCAGCAGCTGGGGACTTATGAACACTGAAGCTTTCTTT. The chain carries TRBV5-4 and TRBJ1-1; weak D call: TRBD1 (5 bases). V gave up 3 bases and J gave up 0 bases, with 9 bases separating them. This CDR3 is built from 14 residues. Germline V CDR1 and CDR2: SGHNT, YYREEE (reference sequence).

V and J are TRBV6-1 and TRBJ1-1; D is undetermined. This CDR3 has 16 amino acids. Germline CDR1 reads MNHNS; CDR2 reads SASEGT. Trimming stripped 0 bases from V and 0 bases from J, with 11 bases between. The CDR3 sequence is CASSEAEFRMNTEAFF. In DNA form, the CDR3 reads TGTGCCAGCAGTGAAGCGGAATTTCGAATGAACACTGAAGCTTTCTTT.

The J gene is TRBJ1-5, the V gene TRBV7-3; D might be TRBD1 (6 bases). V shed 5 bases and J shed 3 bases, with 14 bases lying between them. This CDR3 is 15 amino acids long. Germline lookup yields CDR1 SGHTA and CDR2 FQGTGA. Here the CDR3 reads CASSEPGHINQPQHF. The CDR3 DNA reads as TGTGCCAGCAGCGAACCGGGACACATCAATCAGCCCCAGCATTTT. Full variable domain (outside the CDR3, taken from reference TRBV7-3 and TRBJ1-5): GAGVSQTPSNKVTEKGKYVELRCDPISGHTALYWYRQSLGQGPEFLIYFQGTGAADDSGLPNDRFFAVRPEGSVSTLKIQRTERGDSAVYLCASSEPGHINQPQHFGDGTRLSIL.

This chain uses TRBV5-4 with TRBJ1-1; D uncertain. The germline CDR1 and CDR2 sequences are SGHNT and YYREEE (reference sequence). The CDR3 covers 15 residues. V lost 4 bases to trimming and J lost 0 bases, with 13 bases between them. CDR3 DNA sequence: TGTGCCAGCAGCCCAAGTCCCGGGGTGAACACTGAAGCTTTCTTT. Its protein is CASSPSPGVNTEAFF.